This T cell receptor beta chain was found in a study of CD8+CD57+ T cells in acquired aplastic anemia. At the level of the study: Quantities of DNA derived from sorted CD4+ and CD8+ cells averaged 3.2 ug. For CD4+ cells, healthy donors had an average of roughly 11 million reads. Study results and caveats: There were twenty-nine CD8+ CDR3 sequences that occurred in both patients and controls.

This clonotype was seen ten or more times. The antigen remains unidentified. The CDR3 loop spans 14 amino acids. Between the trimmed V and J ends, which lost 0 bases and 1 base, there was a span of 6 bases. Germline V CDR1 and CDR2: LNHNV, YYDKDF (reference sequence). Genomic DNA constituted the template upon which TCR beta VDJ and CDR3 profiling was performed. Using its own MiXCR run on the reads, TCRdb lists one record per CDR3 protein. The repertoire includes more than 100,000 distinct CDR3 sequences, 35% to 50% of them detected once, and 6.5% to 10% sits in the top ten. Specimen: sorted CD4+, CD8+, or CD8+CD57+ T cells (not recorded which) from PBMCs. This TCR was recovered from a human donor in good health, serving as a control. The chain couples TRBV15 to TRBJ2-5; D remains ambiguous. The CDR3 loop reads CATSRDPAQETQYF. The CDR3, as DNA: TGTGCCACCAGCAGAGATCCAGCCCAAGAGACCCAGTACTTC.